Given below is one T cell receptor beta chain in context. This receptor's antigen is unknown. No base quality values were provided; no much bigger clone lies one nucleotide off. The TCR beta CDR3 regions were amplified from RNA transcripts. A first-round RT-PCR of the TCR CDR3 used the HTBI primer set with the Qiagen OneStep RT-PCR kit. The libraries were constructed in a second round of multiplex PCR and then size-selected and purified. Paired-end sequencing of the libraries was performed with 100 bp reads on an Illumina HiSeq2000. The authors' analysis ran thus. Raw data were processed with SOAPnuke, discarding reads with adapters, uncalled bases, mean Phred below 15, or no exact constant-primer or identifier match. High-quality paired reads were merged with COPE v1.2.5, and unique nucleotide sequences were defined as clonotypes. MiTCR v1.1 was used to align the clonotypes against IMGT TRBV, TRBD and TRBJ reference segments. The analysis included only V-J combinations with a frequency above 0.0001, which together covered over 98% of the repertoires. The TCS score was defined as F50 (clonal expansion) divided by E x V (chaos), with BLOSUM62-based TCRdist calculated between CDR3 peptides within each V-J. Welch's t-statistics and random forest reduced fewer than 550 V-J features to fewer than 15, which were used in a naive Bayes classifier (R e1071). TCRdb reran the public reads through fastp at Q25 and MiXCR, keeping productive beta chains. Each entry is one CDR3 protein sequence, shown with its most common DNA and genes. The V and J calls and clone size come from TCRdb's table, not from the authors' own analysis. Here the sample has hundreds of thousands of distinct CDR3 sequences; more than 45% occur a single time. Of the sample, 8% to 8.5% falls within the top ten clones.

V and J lose 4 bases and 0 bases, and a span of 11 bases separates them. The germline V gene yields SGHRS for CDR1 and YFSETQ for CDR2. The CDR3 spans 14 residues, from the cysteine through the phenylalanine. Of all the DNA, just the CDR3 is kept, 42 bases in frame from base 1. These data are taken from a study of T cells in Graves' hyperthyroidism and ophthalmopathy (dated by TCRdb to between 2018 and 2021). As for the study more broadly: To identify distinguishing TCR V-J signatures, a discovery cohort of about 95 patients was used, comprising 43 with Graves' ophthalmopathy and 57 with stable Graves' hyperthyroidism. In several Graves' hyperthyroidism patients, the study also compared T-cell repertoires from thyroid tissue with T-cell repertoires from blood. Prospective prediction of ophthalmopathy was tested in an independent validation cohort consisting of roughly 20 hyperthyroidism patients and approximately 16 patients who later progressed to ophthalmopathy. After sampling, hyperthyroidism patients received methimazole starting at 30 mg daily, and ophthalmopathy patients received high-dose intravenous methylprednisolone. The 100 discovery patients were divided at random into training and test sets in a 7:3 ratio. The paper reports TCR Vbeta CDR3 sequencing of some 140 peripheral blood samples: fewer than 50 ophthalmopathy, around 80 hyperthyroidism and roughly 17 progressor patients.

Stable Graves' hyperthyroidism was defined as no progression to ophthalmopathy during 18 months of follow-up. Hyperthyroidism patients were newly diagnosed, had a disease duration of under 2 months, and were aged 18 to 65 years. The study excluded patients with uncontrolled infections, other autoimmune diseases, pregnancy or lactation. Diagnoses relied on clinical symptoms, serum thyroxine and TRAb, thyroid ultrasound and orbital computed tomography. Trizol reagent was used to extract total RNA, and RNA quality was then checked on an Agilent 2100 Bioanalyzer. Points the paper makes about the study in general: No statistical method was used to set the sample size in advance, and investigators knew the group allocation. A 13 V-J signature model separated ophthalmopathy from stable hyperthyroidism, with nearly 90% sensitivity and around 84% specificity in cross-validation and 80%/75% in testing. In validation, the model predicted progression to ophthalmopathy a median of about 6 months before onset, with about 64% sensitivity and roughly 79% specificity. Most expanded thyroid clonotypes (frequency above 0.001) were also detected in blood, suggesting blood repertoires may reflect thyroid immune responses.

This TCR was sampled from a woman aged 18-29 years with Graves' hyperthyroidism. Donor details come from another sample of the same person, matched by shared clones. Sequencing input: peripheral blood or thyroid tissue (not recorded which). The chain couples TRBV5-1 to TRBJ2-7; the D gene is perhaps TRBD1, from 6 matching bases. The DNA sequence follows: TGCGCCAGCAGCCGGGACACCATCTCCTACGAGCAGTACTTC. Its product reads: CASSRDTISYEQYF.